This T cell receptor beta chain was sequenced for a study of cytomegalovirus exposure and HLA in healthy donors. TCRdb's copy holds only in-frame clones and misses some; the assay was immunoSEQ multiplex PCR. Here the sample spans 150,000 to 200,000 clones, about 90% being singletons. The CDR3 spans 14 residues. The germline V gene has CDR1 MNHNY and CDR2 SVGAGI (reference sequence). The ends were cut back, 0 bases at V and 5 bases at J, with 11 bases in the middle. The source of this sequence is a woman between 18 and 30 years old in good health and CMV-seropositive. Sequenced sample: PBMCs. The chain employs TRBV6-6 and TRBJ2-7, with D possibly being TRBD1 (6 bases). The CDR3 spells CASSYSTAGDEQYF. The CDR3 DNA reads TGTGCCAGCAGTTACTCGACGGCAGGGGACGAGCAGTACTTC.